The 24 T cell receptor beta chains below were found in one sample sequenced in a study of neurological immune-mediated disorders. TCRdb used MiXCR to reprocess the 5' RACE reads, holding one entry per CDR3 protein. The sample lists 81,000 or so distinct CDR3 sequences, 4% to 6% occurring once. The source material was PBMCs. Every receptor here comes from a woman younger than 45 with multiple sclerosis.

This clonotype appeared many times. The chain joins TRBV20-1 to TRBJ2-3; 12 nucleotides match TRBD2. With V trimmed by 2 bases and J by 2 bases, 8 bases remained unmatched. CDR3 size: 17 residues. Germline lookup yields CDR1 DFQATT and CDR2 SNEGSKA (reference sequence). The CDR3 DNA reads as TGCAGTGCTAGATCCCCCAGGACTAGCGGGGCCACAGATACGCAGTATTTT. Protein product: CSARSPRTSGATDTQYF.

This clonotype came up many times. The chain recombines TRBV27 with TRBJ1-1; TRBD1 is a possible D gene (5 bases). The length of the CDR3 is 13 residues. Germline lookup yields CDR1 MNHEY and CDR2 SMNVEV (reference sequence). Trimming removed 2 bases at V and 6 bases at J, with 10 bases between. CDR3 amino acids: CASSLRQGPEAFF. CDR3 coding DNA: TGTGCCAGCAGTTTACGCCAGGGCCCTGAAGCTTTCTTT.

This clonotype was counted at least ten times. The chain employs TRBV15 and TRBJ1-1, with TRBD1 matching over 7 bases. The CDR3 is 14 amino acids. After removal of 5 bases from V and 5 bases from J, the junction contained 8 bases not matched to a gene. CDR1 and CDR2 from the germline V gene are LNHNV and YYDKDF (reference sequence). The CDR3 loop reads CATSLQGIRTEAFF. The DNA of the CDR3 is TGTGCCACCAGCTTACAGGGGATTAGGACTGAAGCTTTCTTT.

This clonotype was counted ten times or more. The chain joins TRBV11-2 to TRBJ2-5, with D tentatively TRBD1 (5 bases). This CDR3 is built from 16 residues. CDR1 is SGHAT, CDR2 FQNNGV, per germline. Trimming removed 0 bases at V and 2 bases at J, with 13 bases between. The CDR3 DNA reads as TGTGCCAGCAGCTTAGAGAGTGGGGCAGAACAAGAGACCCAGTACTTC. This codes for CASSLESGAEQETQYF.

This clonotype was recorded many times. This chain joins TRBV29-1 and TRBJ2-1; D is perhaps TRBD2 (5 bases). Germline assignment: CDR1 SQVTM and CDR2 ANQGSEA. The CDR3 is 16 residues long. The germline V and J ends were trimmed by 3 bases and 0 bases, with 15 bases remaining between them. The DNA for the CDR3 is TGCAGCGTTGAGGGTGGAGGATTAAGCTCCTACAATGAGCAGTTCTTC. It encodes CSVEGGGLSSYNEQFF.

This clonotype has at least ten counts. The chain carries TRBV5-1 and TRBJ2-1; D is uncertain. Trimming cost V 4 bases and J 10 bases, with 9 bases left between them. Germline-derived CDR1 and CDR2 are SGHRS and YFSETQ. This CDR3 comprises 11 residues. The CDR3 nucleotides are TGCGCCAGCAGCCTTGCCCCGGAGCAGTTCTTC. Translation: CASSLAPEQFF. The full variable domain, rest sourced from reference TRBV5-1 and TRBJ2-1, is KAGVTQTPRYLIKTRGQQVTLSCSPISGHRSVSWYQQTPGQGLQFLFEYFSETQRNKGNFPGRFSGRQFSNSRSEMNVSTLELGDSALYLCASSLAPEQFFGPGTRLTVL.

This clonotype was observed at least ten times. CDR3 bases: TGCAGTGCCCAGATCTTAGCGGGGGGTTTGGAGACCCAGTACTTC. Translated, it gives CSAQILAGGLETQYF. The chain is built from TRBV20-1 and TRBJ2-5, with 10 bases aligning to TRBD2. The CDR3 extends over 15 amino acids. V was clipped by 6 bases and J by 5 bases; unmatched bases: 12. In germline, CDR1 is DFQATT, CDR2 SNEGSKA (reference sequence).

The chain has TRBV11-3 and TRBJ2-1, with 8 bases fitting TRBD2. Germline trimming cut 1 base from V and 8 bases from J; bases unmatched to any gene: 7. Germline CDR1 reads SGHNT; CDR2 reads YENEEA. CDR3 length: 15 residues. This chain's CDR3 is CASSLGRGGFDEQFF. CDR3 in DNA: TGTGCCAGCAGCTTAGGTCGGGGGGGCTTCGATGAGCAGTTCTTC. The whole variable domain, filled in from reference TRBV11-3 and TRBJ2-1, reads EAGVVQSPRYKIIEKKQPVAFWCNPISGHNTLYWYLQNLGQGPELLIRYENEEAVDDSQLPKDRFSAERLKGVDSTLKIQPAELGDSAVYLCASSLGRGGFDEQFFGPGTRLTVL.

This clonotype was seen many times. The CDR3 bases are TGCAGTGCTAGAGTCGGGACAGGGTCTGGCTACACCTTC. Protein product: CSARVGTGSGYTF. V and J are TRBV20-1 and TRBJ1-2; 9 positions agree with TRBD1. V lost 1 base to trimming and J lost 7 bases; unmatched junction nucleotides: 4. Germline lookup yields CDR1 DFQATT and CDR2 SNEGSKA (reference sequence). The CDR3 consists of 13 residues.

Ten or more counts support this clonotype. The V gene is TRBV5-1, the J gene TRBJ1-1; tentatively, D is TRBD1 (5 bases). This CDR3 contains 14 residues. Germline values: CDR1 SGHRS, CDR2 YFSETQ. With 4 bases removed from V and 3 bases from J, the gap between germline ends came to 13 bases. In DNA, the CDR3 is TGCGCCAGCAGCGCATACAGGACTGACACTGAAGCTTTCTTT. Its translation is CASSAYRTDTEAFF.

This clonotype has ten or more counts. The chain combines TRBV12-3 or TRBV12-4 with TRBJ2-2, with 12 nucleotides matching TRBD2. CDR3 length: 18 residues. The V and J ends lost 2 bases and 4 bases, in that order; junction bases with no gene match: 8. This CDR3 reads CASSLLLAGGHGTGELFF. CDR3 coding DNA: TGTGCCAGCAGTTTACTTCTAGCGGGAGGGCACGGCACCGGGGAGCTGTTTTTT.

Ten or more counts support this clonotype. The CDR3 reads CSASPGSAADTQYF. The CDR3 DNA reads as TGCAGTGCTAGTCCCGGGTCCGCCGCGGATACGCAGTATTTT. The chain recombines TRBV20-1 with TRBJ2-3, with no clear D. Germline-derived CDR1 and CDR2 are DFQATT and SNEGSKA (reference sequence). The CDR3 covers 14 residues. Deletions cut 3 bases from V and 6 bases from J, with 16 bases between.

The J gene is TRBJ2-1, the V gene TRBV7-6; TRBD2 matches 14 bases. The germline gives CDR1 SGHVS, CDR2 FNYEAQ. The CDR3 consists of 16 residues. V shed 5 bases and J 5 bases; nucleotides not matched to a gene: 5. The CDR3 sequence is CASSPGTSGGHNEQFF. The CDR3 DNA sequence: TGTGCCAGCAGCCCCGGGACTAGCGGGGGCCACAATGAGCAGTTCTTC.

Turning to this clonotype: This sequence may be a read error, since a much larger clone differs from it by one base. Because the CDR3 is missing its conserved closing phenylalanine or tryptophan, this is likely a read error. The V gene is TRBV20-1, the J gene TRBJ2-3; 9 bases are shared with TRBD2. The CDR3 totals 15 residues. Germline V lookup: CDR1 DFQATT, CDR2 SNEGSKA (reference sequence). The V gene end was trimmed by 6 bases and the J gene end by 0 bases; junction bases not matched to a gene: 7. CDR3 protein: CSASDSGGSTDTQYI. The CDR3 nucleotides read TGCAGTGCGTCAGATAGCGGGGGTAGCACAGATACGCAGTATATT.

The CDR3 here is CSAGLAGAVKQYF. For the CDR3, the DNA is TGCAGTGCCGGACTAGCGGGAGCCGTTAAGCAGTATTTT. This rearrangement joins TRBV20-1 to TRBJ2-3, with TRBD2 matching 13 bases. Germline-derived CDR1 and CDR2 are DFQATT and SNEGSKA (reference sequence). This CDR3 is 13 amino acids long. The V gene end was trimmed by 6 bases and the J gene end by 11 bases; junction bases not matched to a gene: 8.

This clonotype was found many times. The J gene is TRBJ1-4, the V gene TRBV11-2; D unresolved. Germline V lookup: CDR1 SGHAT, CDR2 FQNNGV. This CDR3 comprises 15 residues. V lost 5 bases to trimming and J lost 0 bases, with 10 bases between them. CDR3 DNA sequence: TGTGCCAGCAGCGAACCGTCCACAACTAATGAAAAACTGTTTTTT. The encoded protein is CASSEPSTTNEKLFF.

In its sample, this clonotype is medium-sized. The chain recombines TRBV20-1 with TRBJ2-6; 7 nucleotides align to TRBD1. Germline CDR1 reads DFQATT; CDR2 reads SNEGSKA (reference sequence). The CDR3 length is 15 residues. J was trimmed by 2 bases and V by 1 base; bases with no gene match: 2. As DNA, the CDR3 is TGCAGTGCTAGAGCAACAGGGGCTGGGGCCAACGTCCTGACTTTC. Its translation is CSARATGAGANVLTF.

This clonotype was observed many times. The rearrangement uses TRBV10-3 and TRBJ2-3, with TRBD1 matching over 9 bases. After removal of 5 bases from V and 4 bases from J, the junction contained 7 bases not matched to a gene. CDR1 is ENHRY, CDR2 SYGVKD, per germline. The CDR3 covers 15 residues. CDR3 sequence (DNA): TGTGCCATCAGTAAACCGACAGGGGGTGCAGATACGCAGTATTTT. This gives the protein CAISKPTGGADTQYF.

This clonotype was recorded at least ten times. This chain joins TRBV27 and TRBJ1-2; D not certain. Germline CDR1 reads MNHEY; CDR2 reads SMNVEV (reference sequence). CDR3 length: 13 residues. Trimming shortened V by 3 bases and J by 7 bases, and 12 bases separated the two germline ends. The chain's CDR3 is CASSFRERSGYTF. As DNA, the CDR3 is TGTGCCAGCAGTTTTCGAGAGAGGAGTGGCTACACCTTC.

In this sample, this clonotype turned up many times. The chain is built from TRBV27 and TRBJ1-1; 9 nucleotides align to TRBD1. The CDR3 runs to 15 residues. Germline V gene data show CDR1 as MNHEY and CDR2 as SMNVEV (reference sequence). Trimming removed 4 bases from V and 5 bases from J; junction bases left unmatched: 8. Written as DNA, the CDR3 is TGTGCCAGCAGTTCTCCGGGACAGGGTACAACTGAAGCTTTCTTT. This translates into CASSSPGQGTTEAFF.

The V gene is TRBV5-1, the J gene TRBJ2-3, with unresolved D. Germline loops: CDR1 SGHRS, CDR2 YFSETQ. CDR3 length: 14 residues. Trimming removed 1 base at V and 5 bases at J, with 11 bases between. DNA for the CDR3: TGCGCCAGCAGCTTGCACGTAGCAGGAGATACGCAGTATTTT. Residues: CASSLHVAGDTQYF.

This clonotype was seen repeatedly, ten times or more. The rearrangement uses TRBV15 and TRBJ2-1; D tentatively reads TRBD1 or TRBD2 (5 bases each). The CDR3 is 13 amino acids. V was pared by 8 bases and J by 2 bases, with 10 bases between. Germline V gives CDR1 LNHNV, CDR2 YYDKDF (reference sequence). CDR3 coding DNA: TGTGCCACCGGGACCGGGGCCTACAATGAGCAGTTCTTC. As protein: CATGTGAYNEQFF.

This clonotype was recorded at least ten times. The chain joins TRBV10-3 to TRBJ1-2; no definite D call. Trimming left V 3 bases short and J 8 bases short, with 10 bases between. CDR3 size: 12 residues. Germline lookup yields CDR1 ENHRY and CDR2 SYGVKD. The CDR3 protein is CAISDYRVGYTF. DNA of the CDR3: TGTGCCATCAGTGATTATCGCGTGGGCTACACCTTC.

This clonotype was counted ten times or more. The V and J genes are TRBV19 and TRBJ2-1; possible D gene TRBD2, 6 bases. The CDR3 covers 13 residues. CDR1 is LNHDA and CDR2 is SQIVND in the germline V gene (reference sequence). Deletions cut 3 bases from V and 13 bases from J, with 16 bases between. In nucleotides, the CDR3 is TGTGCCAGTAGTATTTCGTCCGCTAGCGATCAGTTCTTC. Its translation: CASSISSASDQFF.